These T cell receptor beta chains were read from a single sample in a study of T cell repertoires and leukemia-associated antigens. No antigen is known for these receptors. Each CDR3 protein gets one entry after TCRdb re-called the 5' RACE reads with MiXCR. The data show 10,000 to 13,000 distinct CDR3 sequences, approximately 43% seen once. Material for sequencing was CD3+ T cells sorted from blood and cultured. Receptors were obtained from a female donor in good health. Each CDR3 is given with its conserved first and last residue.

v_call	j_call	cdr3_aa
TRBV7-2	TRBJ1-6	CASSRAAEPSPLHF
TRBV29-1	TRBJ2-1	CSLAQELAGSYNEQFF
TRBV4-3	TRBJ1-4	CANSHGGRAPNEKLFF
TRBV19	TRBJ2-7	CASSIGAEPNTYEQYF
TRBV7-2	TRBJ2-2	CPSSFGSEPTGELFF
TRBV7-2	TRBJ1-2	CASSLVRTSYGYTF
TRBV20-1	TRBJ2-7	CSASGTGGVEDEQYF
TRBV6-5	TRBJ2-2	CASYGVAGVTGELFF
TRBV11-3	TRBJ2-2	CASSLDRGGFAGELFF
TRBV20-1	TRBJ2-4	CSAESGRSNIQYF
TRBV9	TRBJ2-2	CASSVAGRNTGELFF
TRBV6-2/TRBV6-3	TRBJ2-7	CASSRGLYEQYF
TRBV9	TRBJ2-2	CASSVGHSNTGELFF
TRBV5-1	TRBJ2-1	CAGGAQGAGVSYNEQFF
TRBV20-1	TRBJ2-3	CSARTSGEVDTQYF
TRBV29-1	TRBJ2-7	CSAGGGTEGLAVHEQYF
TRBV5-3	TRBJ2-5	CPRSRAIMTQNQETQYF
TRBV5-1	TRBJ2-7	CASSHGTSYEQYF
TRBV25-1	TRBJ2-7	CASSGPGHPRGEQYF
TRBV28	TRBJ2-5	CAMSPGGEGETQYF
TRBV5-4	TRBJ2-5	CASSREGDRRETQYF
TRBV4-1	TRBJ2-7	CASSQVPSGYEQYF
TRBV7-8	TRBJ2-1	CASTQGTGNVDEQFF
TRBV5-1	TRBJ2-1	CASSLEGTDYSGQFF
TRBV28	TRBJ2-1	CASSSGAYNEQFF
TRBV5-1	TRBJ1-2	CASSRDLGGYTF
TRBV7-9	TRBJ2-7	CASSYDPYEQYF
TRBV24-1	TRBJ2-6	CATKDSGANVLTF
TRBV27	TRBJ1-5	CASSSRTPNQPQHF
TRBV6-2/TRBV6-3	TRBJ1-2	CASSYRGFPHGHTF
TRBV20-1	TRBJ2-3	CSARGLAGATDTQYF
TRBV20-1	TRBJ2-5	CSAIQPSGVGGETQYF
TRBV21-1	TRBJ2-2	CASTSGTSNTGELFF
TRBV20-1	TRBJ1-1	CSARGNSPNTEAFF
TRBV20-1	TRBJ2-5	CSASQETQYF